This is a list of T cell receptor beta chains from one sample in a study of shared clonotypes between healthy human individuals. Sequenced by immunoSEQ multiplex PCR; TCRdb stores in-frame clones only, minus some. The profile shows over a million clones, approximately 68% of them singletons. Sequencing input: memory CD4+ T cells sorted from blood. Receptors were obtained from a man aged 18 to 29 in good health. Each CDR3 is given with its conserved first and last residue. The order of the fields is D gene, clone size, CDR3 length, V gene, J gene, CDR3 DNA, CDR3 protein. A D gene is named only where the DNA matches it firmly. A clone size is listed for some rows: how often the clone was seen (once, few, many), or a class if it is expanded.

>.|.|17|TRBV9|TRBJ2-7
TGTGCCAGCAGCCCTCCCGGGAGACTCAGATTCGCATACGAGCAGTACTTC
CASSPPGRLRFAYEQYF
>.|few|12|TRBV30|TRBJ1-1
TGTGCCTGGGGCCCGGGCGTTTCTGAAGCTTTCTTT
CAWGPGVSEAFF
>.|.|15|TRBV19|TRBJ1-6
TGTGCCAGTAGTATAGGGGCAGGAACTAATTCACCCCTCCACTTT
CASSIGAGTNSPLHF
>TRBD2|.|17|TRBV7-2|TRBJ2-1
TGTGCCAGCAGCTTAGTAGGGGGACTAGCGGGAGTGGGTGAGCAGTTCTTC
CASSLVGGLAGVGEQFF
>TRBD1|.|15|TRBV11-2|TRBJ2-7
TGTGCCAGCAGTATGGGACAGGGGCCGCCCTACGAGCAGTACTTC
CASSMGQGPPYEQYF
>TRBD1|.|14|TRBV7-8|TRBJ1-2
TGTGCCAGCAGCCAAACAGGGGGAGTGTATGGCTACACCTTC
CASSQTGGVYGYTF
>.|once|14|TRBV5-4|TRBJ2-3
TGTGCCAGCAGCGAAGCAGGCGGCGCAGATACGCAGTATTTT
CASSEAGGADTQYF
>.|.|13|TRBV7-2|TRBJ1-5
TGTGCCAGCAGCTTGAGGGGAAATCAGCCCCAGCATTTT
CASSLRGNQPQHF
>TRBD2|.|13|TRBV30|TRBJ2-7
TGTGCCTGGAGGGTAGCGGGAGCCTACGAGCAGTACTTC
CAWRVAGAYEQYF
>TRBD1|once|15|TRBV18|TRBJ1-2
TGTGCCAGCTCACCGTGGGACAGGGACAACTATGGCTACACCTTC
CASSPWDRDNYGYTF
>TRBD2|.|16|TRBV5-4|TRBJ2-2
TGTGCCAGCAGCTTATCTGCGGGGGGGGTGACCGGGGAGCTGTTTTTT
CASSLSAGGVTGELFF
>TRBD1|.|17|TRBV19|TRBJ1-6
TGTGCCAGTAGTAAGAACAGGGGTCCCAATCTTAATTCACCCCTCCACTTT
CASSKNRGPNLNSPLHF
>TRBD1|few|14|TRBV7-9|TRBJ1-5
TGTGCCAGCAGCTCGGGACAGTTCAATCAGCCCCAGCATTTT
CASSSGQFNQPQHF
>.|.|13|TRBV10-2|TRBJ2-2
TGCGCCAGCAGGGACGGAGAATTTGGGGAGCTGTTTTTT
CASRDGEFGELFF
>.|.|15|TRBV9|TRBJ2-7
TGTGCCAGCAGCCGATTCTCGGACAGCTCCTACGAGCAGTACTTC
CASSRFSDSSYEQYF
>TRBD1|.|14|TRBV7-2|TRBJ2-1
TGTGCCAGCAGCCAGGACAGGGGAGGCTATGAGCAGTTCTTC
CASSQDRGGYEQFF
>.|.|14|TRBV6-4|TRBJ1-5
TGTGCCAGCAGTGCCGACAGTCGGGGCCAGCCCCAGCATTTT
CASSADSRGQPQHF
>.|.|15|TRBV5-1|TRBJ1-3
TGCGCCAGCAGCTTAGGAGGGATAAGTGGAAACACCATATATTTT
CASSLGGISGNTIYF
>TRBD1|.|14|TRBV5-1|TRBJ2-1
TGCGCCAGCAGCCCTAGGACAGGGGATGGTGAGCAGTTCTTC
CASSPRTGDGEQFF
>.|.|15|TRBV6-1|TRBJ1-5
TGTGCCAGCAGTGAAGTTCACAGCGGGGGTCAGCCCCAGCATTTT
CASSEVHSGGQPQHF
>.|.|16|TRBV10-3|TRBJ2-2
TGTGCCATCAGTGAGTCAGGGGGGCTCAACACCGGGGAGCTGTTTTTT
CAISESGGLNTGELFF
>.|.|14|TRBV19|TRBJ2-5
TGTGCCAGTAGCCTAGGAGGGTTCCTGCAGACCCAGTACTTC
CASSLGGFLQTQYF
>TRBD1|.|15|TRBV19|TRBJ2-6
TGTGCCAGTAGTAGCACAGGGGTAGGGGCCAACGTCCTGACTTTC
CASSSTGVGANVLTF
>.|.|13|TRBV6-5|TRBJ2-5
TGTGCCAGCAGTTTCCGTGGGGCGGAGACCCAGTACTTC
CASSFRGAETQYF
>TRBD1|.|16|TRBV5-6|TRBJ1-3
TGTGCCAGCATCCTCGGGGGACAGGGTGCGAAGAACACCATATATTTT
CASILGGQGAKNTIYF
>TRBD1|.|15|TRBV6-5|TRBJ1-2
TGTGCCAGCAGTTCCGCGGCAGGGGGCCTCTATGGCTACACCTTC
CASSSAAGGLYGYTF
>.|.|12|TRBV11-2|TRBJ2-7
TGTGCCAGCAGCTTAGCCCGGCGGGAGCAGTACTTC
CASSLARREQYF
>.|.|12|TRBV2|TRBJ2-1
TGTGCCAGCAGTGACCCCTACAATGAGCAGTTCTTC
CASSDPYNEQFF
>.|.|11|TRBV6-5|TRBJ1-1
TGTGCCACGATTAGAGGGATGGGAGCTTTCTTT
CATIRGMGAFF
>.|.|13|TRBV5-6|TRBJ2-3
TGTGCCAGCAGCTTGCGCGGGGAAGATACGCAGTATTTT
CASSLRGEDTQYF
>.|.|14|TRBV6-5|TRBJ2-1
TGTGCCAGCAGCTTAAATTGGAGAGACAATGAGCAGTTCTTC
CASSLNWRDNEQFF
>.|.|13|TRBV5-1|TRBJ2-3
TGCGCCAGCAGCTTCTCGGGCACAGATACGCAGTATTTT
CASSFSGTDTQYF